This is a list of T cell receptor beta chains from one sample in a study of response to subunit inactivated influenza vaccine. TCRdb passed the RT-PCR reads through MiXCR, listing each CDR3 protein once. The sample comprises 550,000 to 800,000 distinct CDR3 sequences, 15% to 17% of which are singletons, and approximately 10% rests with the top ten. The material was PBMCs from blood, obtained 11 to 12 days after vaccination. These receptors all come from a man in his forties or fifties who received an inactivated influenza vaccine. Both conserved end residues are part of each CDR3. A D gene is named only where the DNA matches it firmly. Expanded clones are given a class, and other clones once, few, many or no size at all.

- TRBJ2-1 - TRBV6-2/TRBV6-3 TGTGCCAGCAGTCCGTTCACGGCAATTGAGCAGTTCTTC CASSPFTAIEQFF
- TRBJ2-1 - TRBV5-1 TGCGCCAGCAGCTCCGGAGGGCGGGAGCAGTTCTTC CASSSGGREQFF
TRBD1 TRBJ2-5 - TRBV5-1 TGCGCCAGCAGCTCGGACAGGGAAAGGGAGACCCAGTACTTC CASSSDRERETQYF
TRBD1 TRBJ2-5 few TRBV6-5 TGTGCCAGCAGTTACCCAGGACAGGGGAAAGAGACCCAGTACTTC CASSYPGQGKETQYF
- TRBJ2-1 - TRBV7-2 TGTGCCAGCAGCTTAGTCGGGCTAGCGAGTGAGCAGTTCTTC CASSLVGLASEQFF
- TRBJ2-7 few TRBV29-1 TGCAGCGTTGGACGGTCGAATTGGCAGAGTCCCTACGAGCAGTACTTC CSVGRSNWQSPYEQYF
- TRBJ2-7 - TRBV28 TGTGCCAGCAGTTTAAGGTCTGGGGTCTCCTACGAGCAGTACTTC CASSLRSGVSYEQYF
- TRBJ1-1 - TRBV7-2 TGTACCACACGGCGGGCAGGCGCTAACACTGAAGCTTTCTTT CTTRRAGANTEAFF
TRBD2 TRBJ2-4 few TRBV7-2 TGTGCCAGCAGCTTAGCGACGAGCGGGAGACAGGCTCAGTACTTC CASSLATSGRQAQYF
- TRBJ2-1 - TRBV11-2 TGTGCCAGCAGCTTAATGGGGGCGCGTGATGAGCAGTTCTTC CASSLMGARDEQFF
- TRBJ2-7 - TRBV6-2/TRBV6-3 TGTGCCAGCAGTTACGAGTTATCCTACGAGCAGTACTTC CASSYELSYEQYF
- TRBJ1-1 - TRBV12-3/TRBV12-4 TGTGCCAGCAGTTTACCGGGCCCTGACACTGAAGCTTTCTTT CASSLPGPDTEAFF
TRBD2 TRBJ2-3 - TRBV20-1 TGCAGTGCTAGGGTTGGCGGGGGTCAAGATACGCAGTATTTT CSARVGGGQDTQYF
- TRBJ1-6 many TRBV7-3 TGTGCCAGCAGCTTAACGAAGGAATCACCCCTCCACTTT CASSLTKESPLHF
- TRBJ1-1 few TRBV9 TGTGCCAGCAGCGTAACCGGCAGGGACACTGAAGCTTTCTTT CASSVTGRDTEAFF
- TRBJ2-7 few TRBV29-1 TGCAGCGTTGAGGGGGTTGGGGGGGCGCGGGACGAGCAGTACTTC CSVEGVGGARDEQYF
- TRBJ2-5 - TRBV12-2 TGTGCAAGTCGCTTACCCATACAGGGGGTCCAAGAGACCCAGTACTTC CASRLPIQGVQETQYF
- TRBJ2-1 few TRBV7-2 TGTGCCAGCACTACACCAACAAAATATCCCTACAATGAGCAGTTCTTC CASTTPTKYPYNEQFF
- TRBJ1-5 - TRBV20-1 TGCAGTGCTAGACAGGGTCCTAGCAATCAGCCCCAGCATTTT CSARQGPSNQPQHF
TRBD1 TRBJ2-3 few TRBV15 TGTGCCACCAGCAGCATCGGGACAGTTCCAGATACGCAGTATTTT CATSSIGTVPDTQYF
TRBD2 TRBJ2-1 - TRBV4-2 TGTGCCAGCAGCCCTGGGTCTAGCGGGGACAATGAGCAGTTCTTC CASSPGSSGDNEQFF
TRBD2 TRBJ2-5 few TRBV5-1 TGCGCCAGCAGCTTGAGCCCCCGAGGGCTAGCGGGGTACCAAGAGACCCAGTACTTC CASSLSPRGLAGYQETQYF
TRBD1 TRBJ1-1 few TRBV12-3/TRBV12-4 TGTGCCAGCAGTTTCGGGACAGTTGAGACTGAAGCTTTCTTT CASSFGTVETEAFF
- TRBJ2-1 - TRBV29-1 TGCAGCGTTGAACTCACCTTAAGCGTTTTCGATGAGCAGTTCTTC CSVELTLSVFDEQFF
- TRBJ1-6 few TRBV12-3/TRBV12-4 TGTGCCAGCAGTTTATCCAGGGTCGGTTCACCCCTCCACTTT CASSLSRVGSPLHF
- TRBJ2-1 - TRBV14 TGTGCCAGCAGCATTTTTCGAGGGCCAAATGAGCAGTTCTTC CASSIFRGPNEQFF
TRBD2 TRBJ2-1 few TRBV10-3 TGTGCCATCAGATCTTGGACTAGCGGGAGGGCCCCCTACAATGAGCAGTTCTTC CAIRSWTSGRAPYNEQFF
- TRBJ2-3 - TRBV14 TGTGCCAGCAGCTGGACCCGCGCAGATACGCAGTATTTT CASSWTRADTQYF
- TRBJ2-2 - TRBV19 TGTGCCAGTAGCTTCGGGGTTGCCGGGGAGCTGTTTTTT CASSFGVAGELFF
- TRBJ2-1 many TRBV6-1 TGTGCCAGCACAAGGGCGTCAGGGAGAGGTAGGGATGAGCAGTTCTTC CASTRASGRGRDEQFF
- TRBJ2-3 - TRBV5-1 TGCGCCAGCAGCTTGAATCGGGGCGAAGATACGCAGTATTTT CASSLNRGEDTQYF
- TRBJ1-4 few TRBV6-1 TGTGCCAGCACCAAGGGGCAGGCCCTTAATGAAAAACTGTTTTTT CASTKGQALNEKLFF
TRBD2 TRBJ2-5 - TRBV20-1 TGCAGTGCGAGATCTTCCTCGGGGCTAGCGGGAGAGACCCAGTACTTC CSARSSSGLAGETQYF
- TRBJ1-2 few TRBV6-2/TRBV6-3 TGTGCCAGCAGGCCGTTTGCCGATATCAGCTATGGCTACACCTTC CASRPFADISYGYTF
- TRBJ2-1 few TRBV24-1 TGTGCCACCAGTGACCCCCGACAGGAGAGCTCCTACAATGAGCAGTTCTTC CATSDPRQESSYNEQFF
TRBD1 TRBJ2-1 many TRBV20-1 TGCAGTGCCAAGACAGGGAATGCCTACAATGAGCAGTTCTTC CSAKTGNAYNEQFF
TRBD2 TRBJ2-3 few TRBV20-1 TGCAGTGCTAGAGATCGGCGGGTAGCGGGAGAGACAGATACGCAGTATTTT CSARDRRVAGETDTQYF
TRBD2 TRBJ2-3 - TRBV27 TGTGCCAGCAGTTTACTAGCGGGAGATACGCAGTATTTT CASSLLAGDTQYF
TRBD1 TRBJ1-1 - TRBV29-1 TGCAGCGTTGACAGAGGGGGCCCGAACACTGAAGCTTTCTTT CSVDRGGPNTEAFF
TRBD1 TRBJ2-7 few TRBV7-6 TGTGCCAGCAGCTTAACCTCTCCGGGACAGGGGGCCTACGAGCAGTACTTC CASSLTSPGQGAYEQYF
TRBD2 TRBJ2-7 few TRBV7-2 TGTGCCAGCAGCTTAGCGCTGGTAGCGGGTCTATCCTACGAGCAGTACTTC CASSLALVAGLSYEQYF
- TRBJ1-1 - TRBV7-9 TGTGCCAGCAGCTTAGTGGGTTTTTCTGGCACTGAAGCTTTCTTT CASSLVGFSGTEAFF
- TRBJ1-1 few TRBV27 TGTGCCAGCAGTTTACGGGAGGGCAGGGAGGCTTTCTTT CASSLREGREAFF
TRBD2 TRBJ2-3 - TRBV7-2 TGTGCCAGCCTTAGGCAGCGGGACACAGATACGCAGTATTTT CASLRQRDTDTQYF
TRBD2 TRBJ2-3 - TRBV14 TGTGCCAGCAGCCAAGATAGGACCGAGCGGGAGTACACAGATACGCAGTATTTT CASSQDRTEREYTDTQYF
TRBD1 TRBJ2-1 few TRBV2 TGTGCCAGCGCGTTTCAGGGGGCCCCCTACAATGAGCAGTTCTTC CASAFQGAPYNEQFF
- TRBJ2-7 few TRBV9 TGTGCCAGCAGCGTAGGGCAGGGGATCTACGAGCAGTACTTC CASSVGQGIYEQYF
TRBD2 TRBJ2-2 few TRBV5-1 TGCGCCAGCAGCTTGGACGGGACTAGGAGGACCGGGGAGCTGTTTTTT CASSLDGTRRTGELFF
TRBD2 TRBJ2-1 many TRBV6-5 TGTGCCAGCAGTTACTCTGGACTGGCGGGGGTCTACAATGAGCAGTTCTTC CASSYSGLAGVYNEQFF
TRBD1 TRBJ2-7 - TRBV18 TGTGCCAGCTCACCACGGGGACAGGGAGGCTACGAGCAGTACTTC CASSPRGQGGYEQYF
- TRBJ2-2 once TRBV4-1 TGCGCCAGCAGCCAAGATATTGGAGGGGCCGGGGAGCTGTTTTTT CASSQDIGGAGELFF
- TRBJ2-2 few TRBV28 TGTGCCAGCAGTTATGATTTGAGGGGGGAGCTGTTTTTT CASSYDLRGELFF
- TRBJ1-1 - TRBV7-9 TGTGCCAGCAGCGCCCACAGGGAGGGTACTGAAGCTTTCTTT CASSAHREGTEAFF
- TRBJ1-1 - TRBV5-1 TGCGCCAGCAGCTTGGAGTCGACAGTTCCTAACACTGAAGCTTTCTTT CASSLESTVPNTEAFF
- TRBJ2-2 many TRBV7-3 TGTGCCAGCAGTTATGGCGCCGGGGAGCTGTTTTTT CASSYGAGELFF